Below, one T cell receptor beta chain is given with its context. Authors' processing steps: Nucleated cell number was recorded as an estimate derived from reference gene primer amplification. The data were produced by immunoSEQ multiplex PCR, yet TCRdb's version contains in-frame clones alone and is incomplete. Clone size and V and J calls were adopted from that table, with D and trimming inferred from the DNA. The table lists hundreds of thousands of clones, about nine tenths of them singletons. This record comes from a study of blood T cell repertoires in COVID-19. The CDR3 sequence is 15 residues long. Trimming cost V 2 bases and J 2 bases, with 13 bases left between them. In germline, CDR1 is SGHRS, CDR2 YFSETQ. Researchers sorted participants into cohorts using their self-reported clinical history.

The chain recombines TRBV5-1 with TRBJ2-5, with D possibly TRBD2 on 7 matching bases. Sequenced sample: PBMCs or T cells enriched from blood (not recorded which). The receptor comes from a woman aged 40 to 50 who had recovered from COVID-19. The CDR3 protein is CASSFLQGGQETQYF. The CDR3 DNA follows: TGCGCCAGCAGCTTCTTACAGGGAGGGCAAGAGACCCAGTACTTC.